This T cell receptor (beta chain) comes out of a study of Ad26.COV2.S vaccination and SARS-CoV-2 variants. Study-level information: Intramuscular Ad26.COV2.S doses were given once or twice, 56 days apart.

From germline, CDR1 is ENHRY and CDR2 SYGVKD. The CDR3 contains 13 residues. V lost 0 bases, J lost 10 bases, and 11 bases lay in between. The treatment: 19 received Ad26.COV2.S at low or high dose, single or two shots; about 5 received placebo; per-sample allocation not given. Sampling occurred on day 63 after the first vaccine or placebo injection. Immunization relied on an Ad26 vector, which expressed Wuhan-strain SARS-CoV-2 spike. Here immunoSEQ multiplex PCR was the method, and the copy in TCRdb shows in-frame clones only, minus some. This table holds 450,000 to 550,000 clones, 89% found once. The sample here was peripheral blood, taken in a trial of Ad26.COV2.S vaccine versus placebo. The TCR comes from a person aged 18-65 years who received the Ad26.COV2.S COVID-19 vaccine or a placebo. This sequence joins TRBV10-3 and TRBJ2-3; D tentatively reads TRBD1 or TRBD2 (6 bases each). The CDR3 nucleotides read TGTGCCATCAGTGAGTCAGGGGGAGGTGCGCAGTATTTT. Translation gives CAISESGGGAQYF.